This TCR beta chain is from a study of cytomegalovirus exposure and HLA in healthy donors. Study-wide results and caveats: In an earlier analysis, about 90% or about 30%: the productive usage of most TCR beta V segments. Most TCR sequences proved rare, with some public TCRs found in many donors.

Details on this clone: Its antigen is unknown.

A multiplex PCR was run with 60 Vbeta primers and 13 Jbeta primers. Sequencing was performed with immunoSEQ multiplex PCR; in TCRdb, only in-frame clones are kept and a portion is missing. This sample's table has about 130,000 clones. The TCR originated in a man aged 18 to 29 in good health and CMV-seronegative. The sample taken for sequencing was PBMCs.

The CDR3 reads CASRRYQETQYF. CDR3 DNA sequence: TGCGCCAGCAGGCGATACCAAGAGACCCAGTACTTC. The genes are TRBV5-1 and TRBJ2-5; D is ambiguous. Trimming removed 5 bases at V and 0 bases at J, with 5 bases between. The CDR3 is made up of 12 amino acids. Germline CDR1 SGHRS, CDR2 YFSETQ.